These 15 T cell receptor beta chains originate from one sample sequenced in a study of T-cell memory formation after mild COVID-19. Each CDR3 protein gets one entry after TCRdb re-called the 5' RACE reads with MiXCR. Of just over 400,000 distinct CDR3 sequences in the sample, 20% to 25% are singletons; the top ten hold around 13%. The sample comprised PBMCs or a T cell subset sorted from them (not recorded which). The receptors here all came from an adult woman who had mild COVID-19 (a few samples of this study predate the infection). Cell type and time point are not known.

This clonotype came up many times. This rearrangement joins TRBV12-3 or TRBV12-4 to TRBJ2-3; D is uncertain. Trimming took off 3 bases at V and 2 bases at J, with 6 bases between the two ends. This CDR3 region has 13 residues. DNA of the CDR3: TGTGCCAGCAGTTTCCAGCTCACAGATACGCAGTATTTT. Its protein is CASSFQLTDTQYF.

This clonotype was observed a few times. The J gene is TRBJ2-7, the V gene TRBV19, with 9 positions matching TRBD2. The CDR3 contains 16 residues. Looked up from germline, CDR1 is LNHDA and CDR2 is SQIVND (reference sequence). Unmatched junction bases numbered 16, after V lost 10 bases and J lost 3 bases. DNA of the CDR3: TGTGCCACTACCGGAGCGGCTAGCGGGGTGGTCTACGAGCAGTACTTC. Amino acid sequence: CATTGAASGVVYEQYF.

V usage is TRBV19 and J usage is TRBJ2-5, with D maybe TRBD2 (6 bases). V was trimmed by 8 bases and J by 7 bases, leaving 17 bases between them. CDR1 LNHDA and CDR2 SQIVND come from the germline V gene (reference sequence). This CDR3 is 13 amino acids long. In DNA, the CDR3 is TGTGCCAGTTCTACGGGAGAATTGGGGACCCAGTACTTC. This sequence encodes CASSTGELGTQYF.

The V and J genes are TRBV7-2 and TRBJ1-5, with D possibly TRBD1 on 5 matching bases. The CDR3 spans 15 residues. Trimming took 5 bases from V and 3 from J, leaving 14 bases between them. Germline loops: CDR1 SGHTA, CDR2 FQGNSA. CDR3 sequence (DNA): TGTGCCAGCAGCCGAATTTCAGGGTTCAATCAGCCCCAGCATTTT. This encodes CASSRISGFNQPQHF.

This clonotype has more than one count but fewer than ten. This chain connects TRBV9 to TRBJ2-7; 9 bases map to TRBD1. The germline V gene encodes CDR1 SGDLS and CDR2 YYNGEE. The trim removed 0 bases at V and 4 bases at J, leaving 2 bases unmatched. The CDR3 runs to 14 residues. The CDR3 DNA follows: TGTGCCAGCAGCGTAGAGGGACAGGGTTACGAGCAGTACTTC. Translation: CASSVEGQGYEQYF.

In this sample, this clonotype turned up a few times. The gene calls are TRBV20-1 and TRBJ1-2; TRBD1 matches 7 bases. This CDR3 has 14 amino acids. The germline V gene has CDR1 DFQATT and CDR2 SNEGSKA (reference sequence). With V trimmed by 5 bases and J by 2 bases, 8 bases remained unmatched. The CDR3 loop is CSAPGTDRNYGYTF. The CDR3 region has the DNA TGCAGTGCTCCCGGGACAGACCGAAACTATGGCTACACCTTC.

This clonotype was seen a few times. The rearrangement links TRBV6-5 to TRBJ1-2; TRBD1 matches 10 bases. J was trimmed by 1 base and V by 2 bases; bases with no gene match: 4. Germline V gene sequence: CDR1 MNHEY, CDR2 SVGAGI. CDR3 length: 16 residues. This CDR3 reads CASSYGGTGDNYGYTF. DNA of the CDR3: TGTGCCAGCAGTTACGGCGGGACAGGGGATAACTATGGCTACACCTTC.

As DNA, the CDR3 is TGTGCCAGCAGTGGCCGCACTAGCGGGAGGACCGAGCAGTACTTC. Translating gives CASSGRTSGRTEQYF. The chain joins TRBV6-5 to TRBJ2-7, with 12 positions matching TRBD2. CDR3 length: 15 amino acids. Germline V gives CDR1 MNHEY, CDR2 SVGAGI. V lost 5 bases to trimming and J lost 6 bases; unmatched junction nucleotides: 8.

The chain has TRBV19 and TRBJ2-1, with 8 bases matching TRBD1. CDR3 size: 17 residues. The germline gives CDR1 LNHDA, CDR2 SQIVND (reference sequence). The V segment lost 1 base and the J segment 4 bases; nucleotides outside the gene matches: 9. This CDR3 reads CASSIVHRGKRYNEQFF. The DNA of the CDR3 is TGTGCCAGTAGTATAGTTCACAGGGGGAAGAGGTACAATGAGCAGTTCTTC.

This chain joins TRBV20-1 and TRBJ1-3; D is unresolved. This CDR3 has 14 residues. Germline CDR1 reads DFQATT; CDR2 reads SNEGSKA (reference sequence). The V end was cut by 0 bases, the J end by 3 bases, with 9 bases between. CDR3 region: CSARDIAIGNTIYF. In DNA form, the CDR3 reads TGCAGTGCTAGAGATATAGCTATTGGAAACACCATATATTTT.

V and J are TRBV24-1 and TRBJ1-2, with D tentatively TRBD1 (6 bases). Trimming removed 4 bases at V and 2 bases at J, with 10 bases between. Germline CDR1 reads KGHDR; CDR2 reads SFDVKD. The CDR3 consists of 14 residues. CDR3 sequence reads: CATSDGGPNYGYTF. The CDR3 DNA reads TGTGCCACCAGTGACGGGGGGCCCAACTATGGCTACACCTTC.

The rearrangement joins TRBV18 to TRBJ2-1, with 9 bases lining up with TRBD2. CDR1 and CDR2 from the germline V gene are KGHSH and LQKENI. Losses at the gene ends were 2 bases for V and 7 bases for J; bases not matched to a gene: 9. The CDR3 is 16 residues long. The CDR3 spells CASSPIWIAGDNEQFF. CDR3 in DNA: TGTGCCAGCTCACCAATCTGGATAGCGGGAGATAATGAGCAGTTCTTC.

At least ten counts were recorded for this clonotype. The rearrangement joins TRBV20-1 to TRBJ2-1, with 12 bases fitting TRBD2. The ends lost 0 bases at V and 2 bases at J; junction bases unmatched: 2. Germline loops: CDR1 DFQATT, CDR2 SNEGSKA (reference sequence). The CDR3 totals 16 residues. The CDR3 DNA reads TGCAGTGCTAGAGAGGCTAGCGGGAGGGCCTACAATGAGCAGTTCTTC. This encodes CSAREASGRAYNEQFF.

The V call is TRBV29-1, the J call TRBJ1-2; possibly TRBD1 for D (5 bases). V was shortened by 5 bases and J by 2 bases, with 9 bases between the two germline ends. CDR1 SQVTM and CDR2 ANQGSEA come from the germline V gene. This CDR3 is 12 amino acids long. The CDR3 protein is CSVMAGNYGYTF. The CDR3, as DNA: TGCAGCGTTATGGCAGGGAACTATGGCTACACCTTC.

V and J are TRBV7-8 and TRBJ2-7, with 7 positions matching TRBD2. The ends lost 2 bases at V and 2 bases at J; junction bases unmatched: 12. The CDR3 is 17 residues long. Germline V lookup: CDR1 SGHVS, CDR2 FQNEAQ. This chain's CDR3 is CASSLSGGLTLTYEQYF. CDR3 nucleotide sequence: TGTGCCAGCAGCTTAAGTGGGGGACTAACTTTAACCTACGAGCAGTACTTC.